This T cell receptor (beta chain) was captured in a study of CD8 T cells in Susac syndrome. Study findings and constraints: As the study acknowledged, the number of individuals in its TCR sequencing and HLA analysis was relatively small.

TEMRA cells were FACS-enriched, while CD8+ and CD4+ T cells were negatively isolated. After extraction with the RNeasy kit, roughly 0.5 to 1 ug of the RNA was reverse transcribed using random hexamers. In TCRdb, the immunoSEQ multiplex PCR reads were re-called with MiXCR into one record per CDR3 protein. The sample lists fewer than 150,000 distinct CDR3 sequences, roughly 94% occurring once. This clonotype has just one count. Its antigen is unidentified. The sample taken for sequencing was CD8+ T cells from PBMCs. The clonotype was recovered from a human donor in good health.

The CDR3 is CASSLLGTSGQVYNEQFF. The CDR3 DNA reads TGTGCCAGCAGTTTGCTGGGGACTAGCGGACAGGTCTACAATGAGCAGTTCTTC. V gene TRBV27 combines with J gene TRBJ2-1; 11 positions agree with TRBD2. Per germline, CDR1 MNHEY and CDR2 SMNVEV (reference sequence). Losses at the gene ends were 3 bases for V and 3 bases for J; bases not matched to a gene: 10. The CDR3 is 18 residues long.